Shown below are 23 T cell receptor beta chains from a single sample sequenced in a study of cytomegalovirus exposure and HLA in healthy donors. Primers for the PCR totalled 60 Vbeta and 13 Jbeta. This table comes from immunoSEQ multiplex PCR, and its TCRdb copy is limited to in-frame clones, with some not included. This sample has 130,000 to 150,000 clones; 80% occur once, and the top ten carry under 5%. Sequencing was done on a sample of PBMCs. These receptors were obtained from a man between 40 and 49 years old in good health and CMV-seronegative.

The sample holds one count of this clone. J is TRBJ2-7 and V is TRBV5-1; 10 bases map to TRBD1. Germline V CDR1 and CDR2: SGHRS, YFSETQ. V lost 2 bases and J lost 4; bases outside the gene matches: 12. This CDR3 has 17 amino acids. This CDR3 reads CASSLDRGRGQIYEQYF. CDR3 nucleotides: TGCGCCAGCAGCTTAGACAGGGGGCGCGGGCAGATTTACGAGCAGTACTTC.

The chain combines TRBV28 with TRBJ2-5; 8 nucleotides line up with TRBD1. The J call could be wrong; TRBJ2-7 is a better fit for the DNA end. CDR1 is MDHEN and CDR2 is SYDVKM in the germline V gene. The CDR3 contains 17 residues. CDR3 DNA sequence: TGTGCCAGCAGTTTCCCAATGCTGGACAGGGAGGACTACGAGCAGTACTTC. It translates to CASSFPMLDREDYEQYF.

V is TRBV18 and J is TRBJ2-1; 10 bases match TRBD1. V lost 8 bases, J lost 8 bases, and 3 bases stayed unmatched. CDR3 length: 12 residues. Germline CDR1 and CDR2: KGHSH and LQKENI. CDR3 in amino acids: CASRDRGYEQFF. Here the CDR3 DNA reads TGTGCCAGCCGGGACAGGGGATATGAGCAGTTCTTC. Looking up the rest from reference TRBV18 and TRBJ2-1 gives the full variable domain: NAGVMQNPRHLVRRRGQEARLRCSPMKGHSHVYWYRQLPEEGLKFMVYLQKENIIDESGMPKERFSAEFPKEGPSILRIQQVVRGDSAAYFCASRDRGYEQFFGPGTRLTVL.

V is TRBV19 and J is TRBJ2-1; D is perhaps TRBD2 (6 bases). The CDR3 extends over 12 amino acids. Germline values: CDR1 LNHDA, CDR2 SQIVND (reference sequence). Trimming shortened V by 7 bases and J by 10 bases, and 14 bases separated the two germline ends. CDR3 sequence reads: CASIDRGNEQFF. The CDR3 DNA reads TGTGCCAGTATAGACCGGGGGAACGAGCAGTTCTTC.

This clone was picked up a small number of times. The rearrangement joins TRBV6-1 to TRBJ2-5; D is unresolved. The CDR3 sequence is 11 residues long. V was shortened by 8 bases and J by 4 bases, with 8 bases between the two germline ends. Germline CDR1 is MNHNS and CDR2 is SASEGT. The CDR3: CASGQVETQYF. CDR3 DNA sequence: TGTGCCAGCGGGCAGGTAGAGACCCAGTACTTC.

The chain employs TRBV4-3 and TRBJ2-3; tentative D call: TRBD1 (6 bases). V lost 1 base, J lost 3 bases, and 20 bases lay in between. The CDR3 covers 18 residues. Per the germline V gene, CDR1 is LGHNA and CDR2 is YSLEER. The CDR3 spells CASSQVPWTATPTDTQYF. CDR3 nucleotide sequence: TGCGCCAGCAGCCAAGTCCCTTGGACAGCAACCCCGACAGATACGCAGTATTTT.

The rearrangement uses TRBV5-1 and TRBJ1-1, with TRBD1 as a possible D gene (5 bases). Germline-derived CDR1 and CDR2 are SGHRS and YFSETQ. V lost 3 bases to trimming and J lost 4 bases, with 10 bases between them. The CDR3 loop spans 13 amino acids. CDR3 protein: CASSSPGGTEAFF. The CDR3 DNA reads TGCGCCAGCAGCTCCCCCGGGGGCACTGAAGCTTTCTTT.

This chain connects TRBV14 to TRBJ2-5; D gene uncertain. The V end lost 4 bases, the J end lost 5 bases, and 11 bases lay between the germline ends. The CDR3 consists of 13 residues. Per the germline V gene, CDR1 is SGHDN and CDR2 is FVKESK. CDR3 nucleotide sequence: TGTGCCAGCAGCCGCGGATCCTGGGAGACCCAGTACTTC. Its protein is CASSRGSWETQYF.

This chain's CDR3 is CASSAQGEDGYTF. As DNA, the CDR3 is TGTGCCAGCAGTGCACAGGGAGAAGATGGCTACACCTTC. The gene calls are TRBV2 and TRBJ1-2; a possible D gene is TRBD1 (6 bases). The CDR3 length is 13 residues. With 4 bases removed from V and 6 bases from J, the gap between germline ends came to 12 bases. Germline V gene lookup returns CDR1 SNHLY and CDR2 FYNNEI.

The V and J genes are TRBV6-5 and TRBJ2-7, with 15 bases aligning to TRBD2. The CDR3 contains 15 residues. J was trimmed by 0 bases and V by 11 bases; bases with no gene match: 5. Germline CDR1 and CDR2: MNHEY and SVGAGI. In DNA form, the CDR3 reads TGTGCCGCGGGGACTAGCGGGGGGAACTCCTACGAGCAGTACTTC. Translating gives CAAGTSGGNSYEQYF.

The chain couples TRBV19 to TRBJ1-5; D is unclear. Trimming stripped 9 bases from V and 0 bases from J, with 15 bases between. This CDR3 spans 15 amino acids. In germline, CDR1 is LNHDA, CDR2 SQIVND (reference sequence). In DNA, the CDR3 is TGTGCCAGCGATGTGGACGGGGATAGCAATCAGCCCCAGCATTTT. Translation: CASDVDGDSNQPQHF. The variable domain in full, with the rest retrieved from reference TRBV19 and TRBJ1-5, is DGGITQSPKYLFRKEGQNVTLSCEQNLNHDAMYWYRQDPGQGLRLIYYSQIVNDFQKGDIAEGYSVSREKKESFPLTVTSAQKNPTAFYLCASDVDGDSNQPQHFGDGTRLSIL.

J is TRBJ2-7 and V is TRBV5-6, with 10 bases lining up with TRBD2. The CDR3 contains 15 residues. The V gene end was trimmed by 4 bases and the J gene end by 3 bases; junction bases not matched to a gene: 7. Germline CDR1 is SGHDT and CDR2 is YYEEEE. CDR3 loop: CASSVRTSGFYEQYF. CDR3 sequence (DNA): TGTGCCAGCAGCGTAAGGACTAGCGGCTTCTACGAGCAGTACTTC. The full variable domain, rest sourced from reference TRBV5-6 and TRBJ2-7, is DAGVTQSPTHLIKTRGQQVTLRCSPKSGHDTVSWYQQALGQGPQFIFQYYEEEERQRGNFPDRFSGHQFPNYSSELNVNALLLGDSALYLCASSVRTSGFYEQYFGPGTRLTVT.

The chain links TRBV28 to TRBJ1-5; tentative D call: TRBD1 (6 bases). The CDR3 runs 14 residues. Trimming removed 2 bases from V and 6 bases from J, with 11 bases in between. Germline CDR1 is MDHEN and CDR2 is SYDVKM. The CDR3 sequence: CASSLGLGAQPQHF. CDR3 in DNA: TGTGCCAGCAGTTTAGGTCTGGGGGCTCAGCCCCAGCATTTT.

This clone appeared a few times. The V gene is TRBV5-1, the J gene TRBJ2-5; weak D call: TRBD1 (5 bases). The CDR3 length is 14 residues. CDR1 SGHRS and CDR2 YFSETQ come from the germline V gene. V was cut by 0 bases and J by 9 bases, with 15 bases left in between. The CDR3 region is CASSLGQIDSAQYF. The CDR3 coding sequence is TGCGCCAGCAGCTTGGGACAGATCGATTCCGCCCAGTACTTC.

This clone was recorded once. This chain connects TRBV4-2 to TRBJ1-3, with D possibly TRBD1 on 6 matching bases. Trimming shortened V by 2 bases and J by 0 bases, and 17 bases separated the two germline ends. The CDR3 runs to 18 residues. Germline-derived CDR1 and CDR2 are LGHNA and YNFKEQ. CDR3 residues: CASSQRVTGQPSGNTIYF. The CDR3 DNA follows: TGTGCCAGCAGCCAAAGAGTGACGGGACAACCCTCTGGAAACACCATATATTTT.

The V gene is TRBV5-1, the J gene TRBJ2-5; D is perhaps TRBD2 (5 bases). This CDR3 comprises 14 residues. The V gene's germline CDR1 is SGHRS and CDR2 YFSETQ. V dropped 4 bases and J dropped 1 base, with 11 bases sitting between them. CDR3 amino acids: CASSRGGVQETQYF. DNA of the CDR3: TGCGCCAGCAGCCGGGGTGGGGTCCAAGAGACCCAGTACTTC.

V and J are TRBV5-1 and TRBJ2-7, with 8 bases matching TRBD1. There are 16 residues in the CDR3. CDR1 and CDR2 from the germline V gene are SGHRS and YFSETQ. V gave up 0 bases and J gave up 1 base; unmatched junction bases: 6. The CDR3 spells CASSLGARDRSYEQYF. DNA for the CDR3: TGCGCCAGCAGCTTGGGGGCGCGGGACAGGTCCTACGAGCAGTACTTC. The full variable domain, completed using reference TRBV5-1 and TRBJ2-7, is KAGVTQTPRYLIKTRGQQVTLSCSPISGHRSVSWYQQTPGQGLQFLFEYFSETQRNKGNFPGRFSGRQFSNSRSEMNVSTLELGDSALYLCASSLGARDRSYEQYFGPGTRLTVT.

The rearrangement uses TRBV5-5 and TRBJ1-6; D perhaps matches TRBD1 (5 bases). The ends were cut back, 2 bases at V and 6 bases at J, with 12 bases in the middle. CDR3 length: 15 residues. The germline V gene has CDR1 SGHKS and CDR2 YYEKEE (reference sequence). In DNA, the CDR3 is TGTGCCAGCAGCTTCGGTGGGGCGTTTAATTCACCCCTCCACTTT. Its translation is CASSFGGAFNSPLHF.

V and J are TRBV5-1 and TRBJ2-1; the match to TRBD1 covers 11 bases. Losses at the gene ends were 4 bases for V and 8 bases for J; bases not matched to a gene: 5. CDR1 and CDR2 (germline): SGHRS, YFSETQ. This CDR3 is built from 14 residues. This CDR3 is CASSPGQGGYEQFF. The CDR3, as DNA: TGCGCCAGCAGCCCGGGACAGGGGGGGTATGAGCAGTTCTTC.

This clone was recorded a few times. This rearrangement joins TRBV7-3 to TRBJ2-2; D is uncertain. The germline V gene has CDR1 SGHTA and CDR2 FQGTGA. The V gene lost 5 bases and the J gene lost 4 bases, with 5 bases spanning the gap. The length of the CDR3 is 12 residues. The CDR3 loop reads CASSLSTGELFF. The CDR3 DNA reads as TGTGCCAGCAGCCTCAGCACCGGGGAGCTGTTTTTT.

This rearrangement joins TRBV7-9 to TRBJ1-4; D perhaps matches TRBD1 (5 bases). From germline, CDR1 is SEHNR and CDR2 FQNEAQ (reference sequence). The V gene lost 1 base and the J gene lost 4 bases, with 7 bases spanning the gap. The CDR3 totals 14 residues. The CDR3 loop is CASSLGGVNEKLFF. CDR3 in DNA: TGTGCCAGCAGCTTAGGGGGGGTTAATGAAAAACTGTTTTTT. Using reference TRBV7-9 and TRBJ1-4 for the parts outside the CDR3, the full variable domain is DTGVSQNPRHKITKRGQNVTFRCDPISEHNRLYWYRQTLGQGPEFLTYFQNEAQLEKSRLLSDRFSAERPKGSFSTLEIQRTEQGDSAMYLCASSLGGVNEKLFFGSGTQLSVL.

J is TRBJ1-4 and V is TRBV16; 8 bases agree with TRBD1. Germline values: CDR1 KGHSY, CDR2 FQNENV. After removal of 4 bases from V and 8 bases from J, the junction contained 9 bases not matched to a gene. The CDR3 spans 15 residues. The CDR3 here is CASSLWTGSSEKLFF. DNA of the CDR3: TGTGCCAGCAGCCTTTGGACAGGGTCGTCCGAAAAACTGTTTTTT.

The CDR3 sequence: CASSAQGALEQYF. The CDR3 region has the DNA TGTGCCAGCAGCGCTCAGGGGGCGCTTGAGCAGTACTTC. The V gene is TRBV11-2, the J gene TRBJ2-7; 8 nucleotides align to TRBD1. The CDR3 extends over 13 amino acids. Germline values: CDR1 SGHAT, CDR2 FQNNGV. V trimming: 5 bases; J trimming: 7 bases; junction bases outside the gene matches: 7. Looking up the rest from reference TRBV11-2 and TRBJ2-7 gives the full variable domain: EAGVAQSPRYKIIEKRQSVAFWCNPISGHATLYWYQQILGQGPKLLIQFQNNGVVDDSQLPKDRFSAERLKGVDSTLKIQPAKLEDSAVYLCASSAQGALEQYFGPGTRLTVT.